This T cell receptor (beta chain) was sequenced for a study of shared clonotypes between healthy human individuals. This CDR3 comprises 16 residues. Germline CDR1 is SGHDN and CDR2 is FVKESK. With 2 bases removed from V and 3 bases from J, the gap between germline ends came to 14 bases. This clone was detected only once. Profiling relied on immunoSEQ multiplex PCR, and the TCRdb table lists in-frame clones only, not all of them. In the table there are 2 million to 2.5 million clones, roughly 95% of which are singletons. The specimen sequenced was naive CD4+ T cells sorted from blood. This sample's subset: CD45RA+ positively selected. V is TRBV14 and J is TRBJ2-1, with a tentative D call TRBD2 (5 bases). This TCR was recovered from a man between 18 and 35 years old in good health. CDR3 residues: CASSQPGREVYNEQFF. The CDR3, as DNA: TGTGCCAGCAGCCAACCGGGAAGAGAGGTCTACAATGAGCAGTTCTTC. The complete variable domain, with remaining parts taken from reference TRBV14 and TRBJ2-1, reads EAGVTQFPSHSVIEKGQTVTLRCDPISGHDNLYWYRRVMGKEIKFLLHFVKESKQDESGMPNNRFLAERTGGTYSTLKVQPAELEDSGVYFCASSQPGREVYNEQFFGPGTRLTVL.